This TCR beta chain was captured by sequencing in a study of CD8 T cells in Susac syndrome. Study overall: Patients with Susac syndrome were therapy-naive, on corticosteroids, or on intravenous immunoglobulin alone at the time that blood was drawn.

The CDR3 spans 19 residues. Germline loops: CDR1 MDHEN, CDR2 SYDVKM. Losses at the gene ends were 5 bases for V and 3 bases for J; bases not matched to a gene: 11. Reverse transcription used roughly 0.45 to 1 ug RNA and random hexamers. A multiplex approach, immunoSEQ multiplex PCR, amplified TCR beta CDR3 across 54 Vbeta and 13 Jbeta. One entry per CDR3 protein, called by TCRdb with MiXCR from the immunoSEQ multiplex PCR reads. The sample yields some 180,000 distinct CDR3 sequences, just under 95% seen once. This clonotype is a singleton in its sample. Antigen specificity is unknown. CD8+ and CD4+ T cells taken from blood had their TCR beta sequenced. Regarding the study as a whole: The authors found no clonal expansion in Susac syndrome CD4+ T cell repertoires.

Sequenced input: CD4+ T cells from PBMCs. The V gene is TRBV28, the J gene TRBJ2-6, with 12 bases lining up with TRBD1. The clonotype comes from a human donor with Susac syndrome. The CDR3 DNA is TGTGCCAGCAGTCCTCTTGGGACAGGGGGCGCAGATGGGGCCAACGTCCTGACTTTC. It translates to CASSPLGTGGADGANVLTF.